These 11 T cell receptor beta chains originate from one sample sequenced in a study of cytomegalovirus exposure and HLA in healthy donors. Here immunoSEQ multiplex PCR was the method, and the copy in TCRdb shows in-frame clones only, minus some. This table has 150,000 to 200,000 clones, roughly 80% appearing once. The sample comprised PBMCs. The receptors were sampled from a young man in good health and CMV-seropositive.

This chain uses TRBV5-4 with TRBJ1-3; D is uncertain. CDR3 length: 13 amino acids. The germline CDR1 and CDR2 sequences are SGHNT and YYREEE (reference sequence). V lost 0 bases to trimming and J lost 7 bases, with 8 bases between them. The CDR3 DNA reads as TGTGCCAGCAGCTTGGCCGGGGTGAACACCATATATTTT. This gives the protein CASSLAGVNTIYF.

This clone was found once. This rearrangement joins TRBV27 to TRBJ2-7; the D is unclear. Germline values: CDR1 MNHEY, CDR2 SMNVEV (reference sequence). Deletions cut 6 bases from V and 6 bases from J, with 21 bases between. The CDR3 runs 15 residues. CDR3: CASRLRPNLESEQYF. The CDR3 DNA sequence: TGTGCCAGCAGGCTCAGGCCAAACCTCGAATCCGAGCAGTACTTC.

This chain uses TRBV7-9 with TRBJ2-7; 8 bases line up with TRBD1. Trimming removed 6 bases from V and 3 bases from J; junction bases left unmatched: 10. Germline CDR1 SEHNR, CDR2 FQNEAQ (reference sequence). This CDR3 has 15 residues. CDR3 sequence reads: CASSPRTGKGYEQYF. The CDR3 DNA is TGTGCCAGCAGTCCTAGGACAGGGAAAGGCTACGAGCAGTACTTC. Together with reference TRBV7-9 and TRBJ2-7, the CDR3 gives the full variable domain: DTGVSQNPRHKITKRGQNVTFRCDPISEHNRLYWYRQTLGQGPEFLTYFQNEAQLEKSRLLSDRFSAERPKGSFSTLEIQRTEQGDSAMYLCASSPRTGKGYEQYFGPGTRLTVT.

This chain joins TRBV4-3 and TRBJ2-2; D remains ambiguous. The CDR3 is 13 residues long. Germline values: CDR1 LGHNA, CDR2 YSLEER. V lost 2 bases and J 6 bases, leaving 7 bases between the germline ends. The CDR3 loop reads CASSQNIAGELFF. DNA for the CDR3: TGCGCCAGCAGCCAAAACATTGCCGGGGAGCTGTTTTTT.

J is TRBJ1-2 and V is TRBV6-5; no clear D gene. CDR1 is MNHEY and CDR2 is SVGAGI in the germline V gene. This CDR3 has 11 amino acids. Between the trimmed V and J ends, which lost 10 bases and 5 bases, there was a span of 11 bases. The CDR3 nucleotides read TGTGCCATCCTGACGGGGTATGGCTACACCTTC. Translating it yields CAILTGYGYTF.

V gene TRBV15 combines with J gene TRBJ2-2, with D tentatively TRBD2 (7 bases). The CDR3 contains 17 residues. Trimming took off 0 bases at V and 4 bases at J, with 15 bases between the two ends. Germline V CDR1 and CDR2: LNHNV, YYDKDF (reference sequence). The CDR3 spells CATSRDRGAAFTGELFF. The CDR3 region has the DNA TGTGCCACCAGCAGAGATCGGGGGGCGGCTTTCACCGGGGAGCTGTTTTTT.

J is TRBJ2-7 and V is TRBV6-5; TRBD1 matches at 9 bases. The CDR3 is 13 residues long. V lost 2 bases and J lost 6; bases outside the gene matches: 2. Germline CDR1 is MNHEY and CDR2 is SVGAGI. The CDR3 here is CASSYGTGLEQYF. CDR3 nucleotide sequence: TGTGCCAGCAGTTACGGGACAGGGCTCGAGCAGTACTTC.

The rearrangement uses TRBV10-1 and TRBJ1-6; 8 bases line up with TRBD1. Trimming removed 4 bases from V and 5 bases from J; junction bases left unmatched: 7. This CDR3 region has 16 residues. Germline V gene data show CDR1 as WNHNN and CDR2 as SYGVQD (reference sequence). The CDR3 reads CASSGDRPGNNSPLHF. CDR3 coding DNA: TGCGCCAGCAGTGGGGACAGGCCGGGGAATAATTCACCCCTCCACTTT.

V gene TRBV27 combines with J gene TRBJ1-1, with 9 bases that match TRBD1. V shed 5 bases and J 12 bases; nucleotides not matched to a gene: 13. The CDR3 spans 14 residues. In germline, CDR1 is MNHEY, CDR2 SMNVEV (reference sequence). CDR3 sequence: CASSPSPGTGRSFF. CDR3 DNA sequence: TGTGCCAGCAGTCCCTCTCCCGGGACAGGGAGATCTTTCTTT.

This clone was recorded once. This chain connects TRBV5-6 to TRBJ2-1, with TRBD2 identical over 7 bases. The CDR3 is made up of 12 amino acids. V lost 6 bases and J lost 14; bases outside the gene matches: 11. The germline CDR1 and CDR2 sequences are SGHDT and YYEEEE. The CDR3 spells CASTSRDYNKFF. In DNA form, the CDR3 reads TGTGCCAGCACCTCCCGGGACTACAATAAGTTCTTC.

J is TRBJ1-2 and V is TRBV2; 9 bases are a match to TRBD1. CDR3 length equals 14 residues. Germline trimming cut 7 bases from V and 2 bases from J; bases unmatched to any gene: 5. Germline values: CDR1 SNHLY, CDR2 FYNNEI. CDR3 DNA sequence: TGTGCCAGCAATGGACAGGGGACCAACTATGGCTACACCTTC. Its translation: CASNGQGTNYGYTF. The full variable domain, completed using reference TRBV2 and TRBJ1-2, is EPEVTQTPSHQVTQMGQEVILRCVPISNHLYFYWYRQILGQKVEFLVSFYNNEISEKSEIFDDQFSVERPDGSNFTLKIRSTKLEDSAMYFCASNGQGTNYGYTFGSGTRLTVV.